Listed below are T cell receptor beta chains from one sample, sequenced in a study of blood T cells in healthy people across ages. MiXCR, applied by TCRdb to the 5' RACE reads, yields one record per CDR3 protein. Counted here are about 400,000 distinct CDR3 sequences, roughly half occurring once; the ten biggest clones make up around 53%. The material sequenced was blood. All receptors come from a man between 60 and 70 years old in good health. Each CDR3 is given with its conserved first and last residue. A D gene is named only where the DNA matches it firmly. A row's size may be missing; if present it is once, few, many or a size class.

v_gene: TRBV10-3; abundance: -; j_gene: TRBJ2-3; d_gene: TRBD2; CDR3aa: CAISESGSADTQYF; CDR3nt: TGTGCCATCAGCGAAAGCGGGAGCGCAGATACGCAGTATTTT
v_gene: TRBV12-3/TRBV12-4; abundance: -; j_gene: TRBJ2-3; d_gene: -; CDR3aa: CASSWGTYTDTQYF; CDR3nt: TGTGCCAGCAGTTGGGGCACGTACACAGATACGCAGTATTTT
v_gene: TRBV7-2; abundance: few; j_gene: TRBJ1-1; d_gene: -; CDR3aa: CASTPGTVNTEAFF; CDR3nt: TGTGCCAGCACCCCCGGGACCGTGAACACTGAAGCTTTCTTT
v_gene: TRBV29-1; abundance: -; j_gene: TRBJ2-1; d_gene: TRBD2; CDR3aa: CSAGASGRGNEQFF; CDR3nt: TGCAGCGCTGGCGCTAGCGGGAGGGGGAATGAGCAGTTCTTC
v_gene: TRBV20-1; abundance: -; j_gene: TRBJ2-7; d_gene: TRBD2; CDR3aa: CSAPNEGTSAYEQYF; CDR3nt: TGCAGTGCCCCCAATGAGGGGACTAGCGCCTACGAGCAGTACTTC
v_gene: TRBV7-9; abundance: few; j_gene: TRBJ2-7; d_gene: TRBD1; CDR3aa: CASSPGTNRGYEQYF; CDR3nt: TGTGCCAGCAGCCCCGGGACAAACAGGGGCTACGAGCAGTACTTC
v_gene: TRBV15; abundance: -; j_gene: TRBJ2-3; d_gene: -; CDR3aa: CATSRNPWLTETDTQYF; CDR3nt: TGTGCCACCAGCAGAAACCCCTGGCTGACGGAAACAGATACGCAGTATTTT
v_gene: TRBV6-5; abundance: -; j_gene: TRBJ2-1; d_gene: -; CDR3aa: CASSYDSPVRVGQFF; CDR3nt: TGTGCCAGCAGTTACGACAGCCCGGTCCGGGTAGGGCAGTTCTTC
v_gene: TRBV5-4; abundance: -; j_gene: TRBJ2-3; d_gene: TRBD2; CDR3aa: CASSMGLAGGTDTQYF; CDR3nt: TGTGCCAGCAGCATGGGACTAGCGGGAGGGACAGATACGCAGTATTTT
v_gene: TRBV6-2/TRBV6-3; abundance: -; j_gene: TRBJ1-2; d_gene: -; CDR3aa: CASSPEGVEGYTF; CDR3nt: TGTGCCAGCAGTCCAGAGGGAGTAGAGGGCTACACCTTC
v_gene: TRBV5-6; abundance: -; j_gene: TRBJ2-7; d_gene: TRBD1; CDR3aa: CASRGGQAFSYEQYF; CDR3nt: TGTGCCAGCAGGGGGGGACAGGCCTTCTCCTACGAGCAGTACTTC
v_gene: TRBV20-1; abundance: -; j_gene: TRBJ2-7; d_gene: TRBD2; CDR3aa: CSASSGRMSYEQYF; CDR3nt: TGCAGTGCTAGTAGCGGGAGGATGTCCTACGAGCAGTACTTC